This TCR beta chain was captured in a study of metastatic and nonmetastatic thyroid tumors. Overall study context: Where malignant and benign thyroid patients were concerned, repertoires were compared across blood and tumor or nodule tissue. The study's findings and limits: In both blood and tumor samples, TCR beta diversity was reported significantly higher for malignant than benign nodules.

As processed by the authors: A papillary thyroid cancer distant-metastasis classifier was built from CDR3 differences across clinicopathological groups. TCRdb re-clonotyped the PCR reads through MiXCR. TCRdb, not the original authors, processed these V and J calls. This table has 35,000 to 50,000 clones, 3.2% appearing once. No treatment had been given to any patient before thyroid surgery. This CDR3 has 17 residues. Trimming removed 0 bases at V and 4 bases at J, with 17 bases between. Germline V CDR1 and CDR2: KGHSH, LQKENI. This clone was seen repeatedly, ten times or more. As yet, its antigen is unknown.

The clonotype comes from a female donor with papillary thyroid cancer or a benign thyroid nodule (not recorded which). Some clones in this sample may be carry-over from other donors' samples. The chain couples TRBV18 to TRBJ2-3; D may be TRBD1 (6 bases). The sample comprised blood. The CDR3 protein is CASSPPPSSGHPDTQYF. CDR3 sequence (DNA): TGTGCCAGCTCACCACCGCCCTCTTCGGGACATCCAGATACGCAGTATTTT.